This TCR beta chain was observed in a study of T cell repertoires in aging, cancer and after chemotherapy. For the study at large: Donor ages fell into six groups from 30 or younger up to 70 or older. General study points: Compared with age-matched healthy donors, untreated hematological or solid cancer patients showed higher blood TCR clonality. Rebound thymic output was suggested by rising median generation probability during chemotherapy in each cancer cohort.

In this sample, this clonotype turned up a few times. No antigen is known for it. Peripheral blood genomic DNA, not sorted cells or RNA, was the template. Rearranged V-D-J TRB sequences were amplified with a mixed TRB-A/B primer pool. TCRdb analysed the multiplex PCR reads with MiXCR anew, one entry per CDR3 protein. The sample lists thousands of distinct CDR3 sequences, 40% to 50% occurring once. The germline V gene encodes CDR1 LNHDA and CDR2 SQIVND (reference sequence). V dropped 0 bases and J dropped 8; count of bases not matched to a gene: 13. The CDR3 is 17 amino acids. The rearrangement joins TRBV19 to TRBJ1-2, with 9 bases lining up with TRBD1. Sequencing used blood. The TCR comes from a human donor with a blood cancer. CDR3 nucleotides: TGTGCCAGTAGTATAGATCACGGGACAGGGTACACTCTCGGCTACACCTTC. Protein sequence: CASSIDHGTGYTLGYTF.